Reported below is one T cell receptor (beta chain). What it recognizes is unknown. Baseline, cycle 4 day 1, and cycle 7 day 1 were the blood sampling points. The length of the CDR3 is 12 residues. The V gene's germline CDR1 is SNHLY and CDR2 FYNNEI. With 7 bases removed from V and 5 bases from J, the gap between germline ends came to 11 bases. The data derive from a study of OX40 agonist ivuxolimab in advanced cancers. Overall study results and limits: The authors did not determine the antigen specificity of the expanded peripheral T cells. Certain nonresponding patients likewise had low normalized T-cell clonal expansion.

Generated by immunoSEQ multiplex PCR, the TCRdb table keeps only in-frame clones and is missing some. The sample yields roughly 79,000 clones, around 92% seen once. The clonotype originates from an adult with an advanced solid tumor such as melanoma, head and neck, liver or kidney cancer. This material consisted of CD4+ or CD8+ T cells sorted from blood, taken in a trial of the OX40 agonist ivuxolimab. The chain employs TRBV2 and TRBJ1-2; weak D call: TRBD1 (5 bases). The CDR3 nucleotides read TGTGCCAGCAACCCCCGGGGGTATGGCTACACCTTC. Its translation: CASNPRGYGYTF. The entire variable domain, with the rest obtained from reference TRBV2 and TRBJ1-2, is as follows: EPEVTQTPSHQVTQMGQEVILRCVPISNHLYFYWYRQILGQKVEFLVSFYNNEISEKSEIFDDQFSVERPDGSNFTLKIRSTKLEDSAMYFCASNPRGYGYTFGSGTRLTVV.